This TCR beta chain is drawn from a study of CXCR3-negative and CXCR3-positive naive CD8 T cells. CDR3 length equals 16 residues. Germline V gene lookup returns CDR1 SEHNR and CDR2 FQNEAQ (reference sequence). CD45RO-CCR7+CD27+CD95- cells counted as naive CD8+ T cells. In preparing the TRB cDNA libraries, 5' RACE with UMI labels was used. From its re-call of the 5' RACE reads, TCRdb lists each CDR3 protein once, without DNA. In all, the sample yields 9,100 or so distinct CDR3 sequences. The clonotype comes from a human donor in good health. Some clones in this sample may be carry-over from other donors' samples. The J gene is TRBJ1-1, the V gene TRBV7-9; TCRdb indicates TRBD1, and absent DNA this call remains unverified. Input material: naive CXCR3- CD8+ T cells from blood. Described subset: CD45RO-CCR7+CD27+CD95- naive CD8+ T cells lacking CXCR3 (TNR3-). The CDR3 is CASSPRTGGEDTEAFF. Based on the CDR3 plus reference TRBV7-9 and TRBJ1-1, the full variable domain is DTGVSQNPRHKITKRGQNVTFRCDPISEHNRLYWYRQTLGQGPEFLTYFQNEAQLEKSRLLSDRFSAERPKGSFSTLEIQRTEQGDSAMYLCASSPRTGGEDTEAFFGQGTRLTVV.